This T cell receptor beta chain was captured in a study of T cell repertoires in cytomegalovirus infection. General study results and limits: Cumulative frequency of public TCR beta families picked out carriers of CMV plus the relevant HLA. There were HLA-C-restricted CMV-specific TCR beta clonotypes dominating the ex vivo response.

Points on this clonotype: Its antigen is unidentified.

TCRdb re-analysed the reads in MiXCR, keeping a single row per CDR3 protein. In the table there are fewer than 300,000 distinct CDR3 sequences, roughly a quarter of which are singletons. The V end lost 0 bases, the J end lost 1 base, and 10 bases lay between the germline ends. The CDR3 runs to 14 residues. Germline-derived CDR1 and CDR2 are GTSNPN and SVGIG (reference sequence). This receptor was obtained from a human donor in good health (CMV status not recorded). Some clones in this sample may be carry-over from other donors' samples. The rearrangement links TRBV30 to TRBJ2-7; no clear D. Sequenced sample: PBMCs. The CDR3 reads CAWSVLADSYEQYF. CDR3 DNA: TGTGCCTGGAGTGTATTAGCAGATTCCTACGAGCAGTACTTC.